This TCR beta chain comes out of a study of T cell repertoires in cytomegalovirus infection. Study context: Evidence of both CMV infection and a matching HLA type came from public TCR beta signatures.

Comments on this clonotype: Its antigen is not known.

CDR1 and CDR2 (germline): LGHDT, YNNKEL (reference sequence). CDR3 length: 14 amino acids. Trimming pared 6 bases from V and 2 bases from J, leaving 13 bases between. Each CDR3 protein is one row after TCRdb ran MiXCR on the reads. The table records fewer than 950,000 distinct CDR3 sequences, approximately 29% of them present only once. Study-level findings and limits: HLA-C-restricted CMV clonotypes gave the most frequent clonotype in two of eight donors.

The input for sequencing was cultured CD8+ T cells from PBMCs, taken from culture after CMV antigen stimulation. The genes are TRBV3-1 and TRBJ2-5; D is possibly TRBD1 (6 bases). The clonotype originates from a human donor in good health (CMV status not recorded). Some clones in this sample may be carry-over from other donors' samples. This CDR3 is CASRLTGKQETQYF. DNA of the CDR3: TGTGCCAGCAGATTGACAGGCAAGCAAGAGACCCAGTACTTC.